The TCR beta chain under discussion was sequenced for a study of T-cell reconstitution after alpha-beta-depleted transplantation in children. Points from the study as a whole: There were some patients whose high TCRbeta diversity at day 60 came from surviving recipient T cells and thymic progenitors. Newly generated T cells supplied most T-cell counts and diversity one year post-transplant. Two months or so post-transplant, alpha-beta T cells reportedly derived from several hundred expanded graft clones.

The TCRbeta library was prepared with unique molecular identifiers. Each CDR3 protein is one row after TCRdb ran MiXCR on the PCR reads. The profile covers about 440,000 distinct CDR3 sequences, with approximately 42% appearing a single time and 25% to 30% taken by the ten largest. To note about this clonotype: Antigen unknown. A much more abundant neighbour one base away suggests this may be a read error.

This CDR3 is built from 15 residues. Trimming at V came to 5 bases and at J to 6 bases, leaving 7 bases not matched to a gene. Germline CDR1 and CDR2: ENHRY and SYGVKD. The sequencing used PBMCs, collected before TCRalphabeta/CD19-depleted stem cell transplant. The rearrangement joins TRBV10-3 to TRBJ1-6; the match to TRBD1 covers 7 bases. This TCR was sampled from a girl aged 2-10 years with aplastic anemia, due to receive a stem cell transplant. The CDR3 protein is CAISQRGRGNSPLHF. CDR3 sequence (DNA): TGTGCCATCAGTCAGAGGGGGCGCGGTAATTCACCCCTCCACTTT.